The next 12 T cell receptor beta chains were all read from a single sample in a study of blood T cell repertoires in COVID-19. This table comes from immunoSEQ multiplex PCR, and its TCRdb copy is limited to in-frame clones, with some not included. The repertoire holds about 230,000 clones, with approximately 82% as singletons. Material: peripheral blood. These receptors came from a woman aged 40-49 years who had recovered from COVID-19.

The CDR3 protein is CASSTGTGVRADTQYF. Here the CDR3 DNA reads TGTGCCAGCAGCACGGGGACAGGGGTGAGAGCAGATACGCAGTATTTT. This chain joins TRBV7-9 and TRBJ2-3; 10 bases match TRBD1. Trimming cost V 5 bases and J 4 bases; bases outside gene matches: 9. In germline, CDR1 is SEHNR, CDR2 FQNEAQ (reference sequence). This CDR3 is built from 16 residues.

This clone is a singleton in its sample. The chain uses TRBV7-9 and TRBJ2-3, with 7 positions matching TRBD2. Germline CDR1 reads SEHNR; CDR2 reads FQNEAQ (reference sequence). The CDR3 has 18 residues. Trimming took 0 bases from V and 2 from J; bases not matched to a gene: 11. CDR3 residues: CASSLALSSGADTDTQYF. DNA for the CDR3: TGTGCCAGCAGCTTAGCGCTATCCAGCGGGGCCGACACAGATACGCAGTATTTT.

The chain combines TRBV23-1 with TRBJ2-7, with D maybe TRBD2 (7 bases). TRBV23-1 has ORF status, its function being uncertain. The CDR3 totals 14 residues. V lost 4 bases and J 5 bases, leaving 15 bases between the germline ends. The CDR3 is CASSLGGGPHEQYF. The CDR3 DNA reads as TGCGCCAGCAGTCTAGGCGGGGGCCCACACGAGCAGTACTTC.

This clone has more than one count but fewer than ten. This chain joins TRBV27 and TRBJ1-5, with D unclear. Germline-derived CDR1 and CDR2 are MNHEY and SMNVEV (reference sequence). The CDR3 sequence is 16 residues long. The V and J ends lost 0 bases and 2 bases respectively, with 11 bases between them. The CDR3 DNA reads as TGTGCCAGCAGTTTATCCCCGGTGAGAGGCAATCAGCCCCAGCATTTT. Its protein product is CASSLSPVRGNQPQHF.

Comment on this clone: Its ends do not fully match the called genes, so a read error is possible. The V and J genes are TRBV7-7 and TRBJ2-7; D may be TRBD1 (7 bases). CDR3 length: 15 residues. Germline lookup yields CDR1 SSHAT and CDR2 FNYEAQ (reference sequence). The CDR3 protein is CASSLSTGEAYEQYF. CDR3 in DNA: TGTGCTAGCAGCTTAAGTACAGGGGAGGCCTACGAGCAGTACTTC.

V is TRBV30 and J is TRBJ2-3; 7 bases map to TRBD1. Germline CDR1 is GTSNPN and CDR2 is SVGIG (reference sequence). CDR3 length: 15 residues. Trimming cost V 0 bases and J 1 base; bases outside gene matches: 4. CDR3 DNA: TGTGCCTGGAGTGTTGAGGGGGCTCGCACAGATACGCAGTATTTT. This encodes CAWSVEGARTDTQYF.

This chain connects TRBV5-8 to TRBJ1-2, with 7 nucleotides matching TRBD1. Losses at the gene ends were 4 bases for V and 4 bases for J; bases not matched to a gene: 7. This CDR3 is built from 14 residues. Germline values: CDR1 SGHTS, CDR2 YDEGEE. CDR3 in amino acids: CASSRGDSAYGYTF. CDR3 nucleotide sequence: TGTGCCAGCAGCCGCGGGGACAGCGCCTATGGCTACACCTTC.

This clone was counted once. J is TRBJ2-7 and V is TRBV3-1 (or the pseudogene TRBV3-2), with a possible D match to TRBD1 (5 bases). The CDR3 totals 15 residues. V lost 5 bases, J lost 4 bases, and 18 bases lay in between. Germline lookup yields CDR1 LGHDT and CDR2 YNNKEL (reference sequence). In nucleotides, the CDR3 is TGTGCCAGCAGCTCGGTAACGACAGAGTTTTACGAGCAGTACTTC. Its translation: CASSSVTTEFYEQYF.

This chain links TRBV14 with TRBJ2-7; weak D call: TRBD1 (6 bases). Germline values: CDR1 SGHDN, CDR2 FVKESK. Trimming shortened V by 3 bases and J by 6 bases, and 18 bases separated the two germline ends. The CDR3 length is 15 residues. DNA of the CDR3: TGTGCCAGCAGCCACGGGTTGAACAGGGACGGCGAGCAGTACTTC. Protein sequence: CASSHGLNRDGEQYF. Based on the CDR3 plus reference TRBV14 and TRBJ2-7, the full variable domain is EAGVTQFPSHSVIEKGQTVTLRCDPISGHDNLYWYRRVMGKEIKFLLHFVKESKQDESGMPNNRFLAERTGGTYSTLKVQPAELEDSGVYFCASSHGLNRDGEQYFGPGTRLTVT.

V is TRBV29-1 and J is TRBJ1-1; 9 bases match TRBD1. Germline V gene lookup returns CDR1 SQVTM and CDR2 ANQGSEA. The CDR3 contains 13 residues. Trimming took 6 bases from V and 5 from J; bases not matched to a gene: 7. CDR3 residues: CSVKTGGYTEAFF. The CDR3 DNA follows: TGCAGCGTCAAAACAGGGGGCTATACTGAAGCTTTCTTT.

This chain connects TRBV14 to TRBJ2-1; D unresolved. The germline gives CDR1 SGHDN, CDR2 FVKESK. The CDR3 sequence is 13 residues long. Trimming removed 0 bases from V and 4 bases from J, with 4 bases in between. The CDR3 is CASSQEAYNEQFF. DNA for the CDR3: TGTGCCAGCAGCCAAGAAGCGTACAATGAGCAGTTCTTC.

The CDR3 region has the DNA TGTGCCAGCTCACCACGTTTGACTAGCGGGGCAAAGACCCAGTACTTC. Amino acid sequence: CASSPRLTSGAKTQYF. The chain carries TRBV18 and TRBJ2-5; 11 nucleotides agree with TRBD2. This CDR3 has 16 residues. Per germline, CDR1 KGHSH and CDR2 LQKENI. Trimming cost V 1 base and J 6 bases; bases outside gene matches: 7.